This TCR beta chain was captured in a study of T cell responses to AZD1222 COVID-19 vaccine. Whole-study context: Researchers grouped second doses given at about 4 or about 12 weeks into one pool. General study findings and limits: The study found vaccine-associated CD4 TCRs spanning spike, dominant at 160-218 and 743-854.

Method: immunoSEQ multiplex PCR; TCRdb's copy keeps in-frame clones and lacks some. The sample contains around 92,000 clones, just over 90% of which appear only once. V lost 7 bases and J lost 7; bases outside the gene matches: 19. This CDR3 is 17 amino acids long. Germline V gene lookup returns CDR1 MNHGY and CDR2 SAAAGT. The sample holds a few counts of this clone. Antigen: not known. This material consisted of peripheral blood, taken on day 0 of AZD1222 vaccination. This sequence was found in an adult in good health. J is TRBJ1-2 and V is TRBV6-8; 9 nucleotides align to TRBD1. CDR3 amino acids: CASTNPHRDREGAGYTF. The CDR3 region has the DNA TGTGCCAGCACCAACCCCCATCGGGACAGGGAGGGGGCTGGCTACACCTTC.